The 5 T cell receptor beta chains reported below all come from one sample, sequenced in a study of blood T cell repertoires in COVID-19. The assay was immunoSEQ multiplex PCR, and TCRdb's table has in-frame clones only and misses some. Of 200,000 to 300,000 clones listed, around 89% are singletons. The sequenced sample consisted of PBMCs or T cells enriched from blood (not recorded which). These receptors all stem from a woman aged 30 to 39 who had recovered from COVID-19.

A single count supports this clone. The chain employs TRBV9 and TRBJ2-2; perhaps TRBD2 as D (6 bases). Germline CDR1 and CDR2: SGDLS and YYNGEE. The CDR3 loop spans 15 amino acids. The V end was cut by 4 bases, the J end by 4 bases, with 14 bases between. The CDR3, as DNA: TGTGCCAGCAGCACGGGACTCACGACCACCGGGGAGCTGTTTTTT. Translating gives CASSTGLTTTGELFF.

This clone turned up a few times. The genes are TRBV7-2 and TRBJ1-2, with TRBD1 matching 8 bases. The germline CDR1 and CDR2 sequences are SGHTA and FQGNSA. The trim removed 4 bases at V and 6 bases at J, leaving 10 bases unmatched. The CDR3 totals 15 residues. CDR3 loop: CASSYLDREVHGYTF. CDR3 bases: TGTGCCAGCAGCTACTTGGACAGGGAAGTGCATGGCTACACCTTC.

The rearrangement uses TRBV6-1 and TRBJ2-2; 13 nucleotides match TRBD2. This CDR3 region has 16 residues. After removal of 4 bases from V and 7 bases from J, the junction contained 6 bases not matched to a gene. Germline lookup yields CDR1 MNHNS and CDR2 SASEGT. CDR3: CASSARTSGSNGELFF. The CDR3 DNA is TGTGCCAGCAGTGCGAGGACTAGCGGGAGTAACGGGGAGCTGTTTTTT.

The genes are TRBV5-5 and TRBJ1-5; D not certain. Trimming shortened V by 2 bases and J by 3 bases, and 12 bases separated the two germline ends. Germline CDR1 reads SGHKS; CDR2 reads YYEKEE (reference sequence). There are 15 residues in the CDR3. The chain's CDR3 is CASSFERAVNQPQHF. The CDR3 DNA sequence: TGTGCCAGCAGCTTTGAGAGGGCGGTCAATCAGCCCCAGCATTTT.

The V gene is TRBV6-5, the J gene TRBJ2-7; 7 bases align to TRBD1. Germline V lookup: CDR1 MNHEY, CDR2 SVGAGI. The CDR3 runs 14 residues. J gave up 1 base and V 5 bases, and 5 bases lay outside the gene matches. The CDR3 region is CASSLRDRSYEQYF. DNA of the CDR3: TGTGCCAGCAGTCTCCGGGACAGATCCTACGAGCAGTACTTC.